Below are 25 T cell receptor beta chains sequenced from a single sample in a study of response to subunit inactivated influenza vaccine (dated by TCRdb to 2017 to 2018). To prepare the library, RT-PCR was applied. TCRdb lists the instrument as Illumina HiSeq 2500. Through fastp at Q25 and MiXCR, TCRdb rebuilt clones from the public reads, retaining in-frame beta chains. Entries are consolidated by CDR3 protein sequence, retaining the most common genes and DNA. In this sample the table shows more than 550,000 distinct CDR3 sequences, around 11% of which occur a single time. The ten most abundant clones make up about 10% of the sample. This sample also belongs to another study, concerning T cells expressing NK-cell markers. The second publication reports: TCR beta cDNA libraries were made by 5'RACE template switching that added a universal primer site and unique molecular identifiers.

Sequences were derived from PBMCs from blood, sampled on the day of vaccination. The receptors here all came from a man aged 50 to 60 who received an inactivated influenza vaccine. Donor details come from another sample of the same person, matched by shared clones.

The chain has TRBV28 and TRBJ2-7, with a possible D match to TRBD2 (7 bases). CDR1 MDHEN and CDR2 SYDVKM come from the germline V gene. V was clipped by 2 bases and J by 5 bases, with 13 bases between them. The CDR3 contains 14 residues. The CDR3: CASSLEGGPHEQYF. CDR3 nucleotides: TGTGCCAGCAGTTTAGAGGGGGGGCCCCACGAGCAGTACTTC.

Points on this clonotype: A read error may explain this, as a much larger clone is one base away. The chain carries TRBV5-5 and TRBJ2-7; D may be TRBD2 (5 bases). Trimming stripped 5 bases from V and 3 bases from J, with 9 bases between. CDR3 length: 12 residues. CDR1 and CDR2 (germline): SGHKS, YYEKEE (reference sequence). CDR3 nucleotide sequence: TGTGCCAGCAGTTCCGGGATCTACGAGCAGTACTTC. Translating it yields CASSSGIYEQYF. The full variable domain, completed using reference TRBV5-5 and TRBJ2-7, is DAGVTQSPTHLIKTRGQQVTLRCSPISGHKSVSWYQQVLGQGPQFIFQYYEKEERGRGNFPDRFSARQFPNYSSELNVNALLLGDSALYLCASSSGIYEQYFGPGTRLTVT.

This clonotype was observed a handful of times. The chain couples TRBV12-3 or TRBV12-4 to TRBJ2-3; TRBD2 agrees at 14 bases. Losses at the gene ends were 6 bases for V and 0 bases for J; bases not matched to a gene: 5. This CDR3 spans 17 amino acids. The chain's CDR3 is CASRGLAGALSTDTQYF. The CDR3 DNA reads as TGTGCCAGCAGGGGACTAGCGGGGGCTCTTAGCACAGATACGCAGTATTTT.

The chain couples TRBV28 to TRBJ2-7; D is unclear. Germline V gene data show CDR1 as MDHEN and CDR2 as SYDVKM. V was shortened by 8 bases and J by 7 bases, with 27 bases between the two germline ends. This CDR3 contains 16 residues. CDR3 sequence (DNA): TGTGCCAGCCGCGGCGGTGGTGGGCTGGCGGTGGAGGAGCAGTACTTC. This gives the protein CASRGGGGLAVEEQYF. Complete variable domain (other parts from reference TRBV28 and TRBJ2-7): DVKVTQSSRYLVKRTGEKVFLECVQDMDHENMFWYRQDPGLGLRLIYFSYDVKMKEKGDIPEGYSVSREKKERFSLILESASTNQTSMYLCASRGGGGLAVEEQYFGPGTRLTVT.

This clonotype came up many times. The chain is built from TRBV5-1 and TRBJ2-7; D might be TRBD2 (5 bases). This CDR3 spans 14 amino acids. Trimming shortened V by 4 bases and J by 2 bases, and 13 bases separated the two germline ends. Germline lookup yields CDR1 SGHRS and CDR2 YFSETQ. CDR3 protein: CASSPTTAAYEQYF. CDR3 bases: TGCGCCAGCAGCCCGACTACAGCCGCCTACGAGCAGTACTTC.

This chain's CDR3 is CAWSVWTSRELFF. The DNA of the CDR3 is TGTGCCTGGAGTGTGTGGACTAGTAGGGAGCTGTTTTTT. The chain employs TRBV30 and TRBJ2-2; 7 nucleotides line up with TRBD2. Trimming cost V 0 bases and J 9 bases; bases outside gene matches: 4. Germline CDR1 is GTSNPN and CDR2 is SVGIG (reference sequence). This CDR3 is 13 amino acids long.

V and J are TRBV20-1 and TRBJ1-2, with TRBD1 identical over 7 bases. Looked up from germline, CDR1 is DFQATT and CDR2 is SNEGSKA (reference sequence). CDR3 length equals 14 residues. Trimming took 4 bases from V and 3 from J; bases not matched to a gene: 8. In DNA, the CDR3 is TGCAGTGCTATCCGGGAGGGGGCTTACTATGGCTACACCTTC. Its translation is CSAIREGAYYGYTF.

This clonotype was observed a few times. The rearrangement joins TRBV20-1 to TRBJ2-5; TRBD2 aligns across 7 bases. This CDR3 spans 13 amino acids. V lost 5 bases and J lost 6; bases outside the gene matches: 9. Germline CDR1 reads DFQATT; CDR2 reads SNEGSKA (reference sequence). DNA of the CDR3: TGCAGTGCTCCGCGGCGGGGGTGGCAGACCCAGTACTTC. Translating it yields CSAPRRGWQTQYF.

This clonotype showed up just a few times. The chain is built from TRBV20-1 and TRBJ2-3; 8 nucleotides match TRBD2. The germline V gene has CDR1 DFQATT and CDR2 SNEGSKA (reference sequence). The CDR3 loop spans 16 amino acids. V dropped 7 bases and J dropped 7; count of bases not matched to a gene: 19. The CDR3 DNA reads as TGCAGTGTTAAGAAGGGTTCGGGGGGGCGTGTAAATACGCAGTATTTT. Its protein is CSVKKGSGGRVNTQYF.

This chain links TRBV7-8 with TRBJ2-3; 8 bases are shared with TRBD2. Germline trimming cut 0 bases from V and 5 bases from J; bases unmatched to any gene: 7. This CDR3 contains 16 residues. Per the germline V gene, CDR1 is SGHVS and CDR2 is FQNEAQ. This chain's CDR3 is CASSLALRGRLDTQYF. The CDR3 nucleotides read TGTGCCAGCAGCTTAGCGCTCCGCGGGAGGCTAGATACGCAGTATTTT.

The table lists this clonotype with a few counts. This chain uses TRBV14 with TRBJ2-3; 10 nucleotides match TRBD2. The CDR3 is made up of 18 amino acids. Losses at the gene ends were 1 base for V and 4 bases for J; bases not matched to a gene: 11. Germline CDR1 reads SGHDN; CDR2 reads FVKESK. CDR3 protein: CASSQGFGSGGAADTQYF. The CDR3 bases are TGTGCCAGCAGCCAAGGCTTCGGAAGCGGGGGGGCCGCAGATACGCAGTATTTT.

This CDR3 reads CASSPDRGNSYEQYF. The CDR3 DNA follows: TGTGCCAGCAGCCCGGACAGGGGCAATTCCTACGAGCAGTACTTC. This chain joins TRBV6-1 and TRBJ2-7, with 9 bases that match TRBD1. V lost 6 bases to trimming and J lost 1 base; unmatched junction nucleotides: 7. The CDR3 is made up of 15 amino acids. Germline CDR1 is MNHNS and CDR2 is SASEGT.

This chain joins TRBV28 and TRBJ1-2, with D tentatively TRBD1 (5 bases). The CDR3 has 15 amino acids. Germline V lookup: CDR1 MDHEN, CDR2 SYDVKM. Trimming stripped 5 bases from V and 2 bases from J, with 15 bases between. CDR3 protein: CASSPGAGQNYGYTF. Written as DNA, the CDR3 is TGTGCCAGCAGTCCCGGGGCAGGCCAAAACTATGGCTACACCTTC.

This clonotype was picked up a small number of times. CDR3 in DNA: TGCAGTGCCAGCACCGGTTCTGGCTACACCTTC. Its protein is CSASTGSGYTF. The rearrangement uses TRBV20-1 and TRBJ1-2; D is unclear. Trimming cost V 6 bases and J 7 bases, with 12 bases left between them. The CDR3 loop spans 11 amino acids. Germline CDR1 and CDR2: DFQATT and SNEGSKA (reference sequence).

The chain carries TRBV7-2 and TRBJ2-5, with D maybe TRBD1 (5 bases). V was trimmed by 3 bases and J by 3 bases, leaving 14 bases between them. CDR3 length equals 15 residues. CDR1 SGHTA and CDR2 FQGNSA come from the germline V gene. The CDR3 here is CASSFNQGWKETQYF. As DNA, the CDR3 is TGTGCCAGCAGCTTCAACCAGGGTTGGAAAGAGACCCAGTACTTC.

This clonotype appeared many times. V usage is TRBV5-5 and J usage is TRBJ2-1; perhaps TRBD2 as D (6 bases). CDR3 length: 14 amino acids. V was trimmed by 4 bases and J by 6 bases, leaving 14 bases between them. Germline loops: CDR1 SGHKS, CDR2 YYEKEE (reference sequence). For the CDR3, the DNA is TGTGCCAGCAGCCAGCCGGCGGGGCGCAATGAGCAGTTCTTC. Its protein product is CASSQPAGRNEQFF.

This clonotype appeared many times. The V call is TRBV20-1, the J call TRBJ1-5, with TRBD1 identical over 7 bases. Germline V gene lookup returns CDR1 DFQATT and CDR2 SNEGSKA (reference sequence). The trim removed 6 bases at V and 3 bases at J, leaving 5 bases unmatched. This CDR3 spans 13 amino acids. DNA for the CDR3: TGCAGTGCCAATGAGGGGGCCAATCAGCCCCAGCATTTT. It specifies CSANEGANQPQHF.

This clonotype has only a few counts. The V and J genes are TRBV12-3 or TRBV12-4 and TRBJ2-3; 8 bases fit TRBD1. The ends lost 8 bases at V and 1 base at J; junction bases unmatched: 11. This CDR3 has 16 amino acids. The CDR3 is CASATSRGLGTDTQYF. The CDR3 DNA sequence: TGTGCCAGCGCAACCTCCAGGGGGCTTGGCACAGATACGCAGTATTTT.

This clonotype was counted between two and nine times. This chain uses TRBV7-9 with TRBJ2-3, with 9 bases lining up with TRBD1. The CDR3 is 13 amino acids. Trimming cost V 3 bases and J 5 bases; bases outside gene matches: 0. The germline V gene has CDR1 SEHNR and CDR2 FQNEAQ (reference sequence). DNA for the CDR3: TGTGCCAGCAGCTTGGGACAGGGAGATACGCAGTATTTT. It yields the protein CASSLGQGDTQYF. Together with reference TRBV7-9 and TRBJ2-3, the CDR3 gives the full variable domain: DTGVSQNPRHKITKRGQNVTFRCDPISEHNRLYWYRQTLGQGPEFLTYFQNEAQLEKSRLLSDRFSAERPKGSFSTLEIQRTEQGDSAMYLCASSLGQGDTQYFGPGTRLTVL.

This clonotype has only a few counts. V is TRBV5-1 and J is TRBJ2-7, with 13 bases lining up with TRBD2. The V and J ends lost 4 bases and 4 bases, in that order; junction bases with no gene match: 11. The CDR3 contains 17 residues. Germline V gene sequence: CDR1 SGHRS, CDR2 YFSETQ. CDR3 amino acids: CASSGGLAGAQTYEQYF. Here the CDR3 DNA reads TGCGCCAGCAGCGGCGGACTAGCGGGGGCTCAGACATACGAGCAGTACTTC.

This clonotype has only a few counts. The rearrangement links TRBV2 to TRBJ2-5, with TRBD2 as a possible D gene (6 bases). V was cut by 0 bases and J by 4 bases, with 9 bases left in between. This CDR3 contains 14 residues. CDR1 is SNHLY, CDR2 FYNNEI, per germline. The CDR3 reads CASSEAGLAETQYF. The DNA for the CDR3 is TGTGCCAGCAGTGAAGCGGGACTTGCAGAGACCCAGTACTTC.

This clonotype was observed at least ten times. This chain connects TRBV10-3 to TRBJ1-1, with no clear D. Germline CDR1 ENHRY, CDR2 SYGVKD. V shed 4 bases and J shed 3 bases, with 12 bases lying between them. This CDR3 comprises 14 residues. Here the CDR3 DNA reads TGTGCCATCAGTGGGAGAGGGTTAGACACTGAAGCTTTCTTT. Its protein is CAISGRGLDTEAFF.

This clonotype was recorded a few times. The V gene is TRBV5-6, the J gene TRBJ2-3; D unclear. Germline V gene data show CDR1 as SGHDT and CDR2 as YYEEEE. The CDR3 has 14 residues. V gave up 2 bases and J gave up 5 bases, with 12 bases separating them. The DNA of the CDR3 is TGTGCCAGCAGCTTTGGAGCGCAGCAAGATACGCAGTATTTT. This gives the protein CASSFGAQQDTQYF.

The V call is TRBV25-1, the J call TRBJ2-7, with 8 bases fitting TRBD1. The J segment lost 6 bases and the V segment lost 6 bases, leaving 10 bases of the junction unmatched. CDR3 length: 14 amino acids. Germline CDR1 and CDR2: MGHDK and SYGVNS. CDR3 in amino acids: CASRKGQGSPEQYF. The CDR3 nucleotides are TGTGCCAGCAGAAAAGGACAGGGAAGCCCCGAGCAGTACTTC.

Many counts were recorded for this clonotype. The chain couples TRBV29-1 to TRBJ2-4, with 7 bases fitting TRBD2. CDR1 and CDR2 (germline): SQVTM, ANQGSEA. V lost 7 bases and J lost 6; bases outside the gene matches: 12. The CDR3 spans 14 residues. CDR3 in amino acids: CSASGGTTRNIQYF. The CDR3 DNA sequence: TGCAGCGCCTCAGGCGGGACTACCAGAAACATTCAGTACTTC.